Following are 20 T cell receptor beta chains from one sample sequenced in a study of T-cell reconstitution after alpha-beta-depleted transplantation in children. Library preparation (for TCRbeta) was performed with unique molecular identifiers. TCRdb itself ran the PCR reads through MiXCR, one entry per CDR3 protein. The sample lists 55,000 to 65,000 distinct CDR3 sequences; approximately 43% were seen once. The specimen comprised PBMCs, mostly from graft donor cells, sampled 360 days after TCRalphabeta/CD19-depleted stem cell transplant. These receptors were obtained from a male patient aged 10 to 17 who had a stem cell transplant for acute lymphoblastic leukemia, so the T cells may come from the graft donor.

The chain uses TRBV27 and TRBJ2-1; 10 positions agree with TRBD2. The length of the CDR3 is 14 residues. V dropped 2 bases and J dropped 5; count of bases not matched to a gene: 0. Looked up from germline, CDR1 is MNHEY and CDR2 is SMNVEV (reference sequence). CDR3 region: CASSLGLADNEQFF. The CDR3 nucleotides read TGTGCCAGCAGTTTAGGACTAGCGGACAATGAGCAGTTCTTC.

The rearrangement joins TRBV20-1 to TRBJ2-3, with TRBD2 identical over 12 bases. Germline CDR1 reads DFQATT; CDR2 reads SNEGSKA (reference sequence). With V trimmed by 8 bases and J by 6 bases, 3 bases remained unmatched. The CDR3 spans 12 residues. CDR3 in DNA: TGCAGTCCAGGACTAGCGGGGGATACGCAGTATTTT. Translating it yields CSPGLAGDTQYF.

The rearrangement uses TRBV20-1 and TRBJ1-1; D not certain. This CDR3 region has 11 residues. Looked up from germline, CDR1 is DFQATT and CDR2 is SNEGSKA (reference sequence). The V end was cut by 3 bases, the J end by 11 bases, with 13 bases between. Written as DNA, the CDR3 is TGCAGTGCTAGGCCTGTTTTGGGGGCTTTCTTT. This sequence encodes CSARPVLGAFF.

The chain employs TRBV9 and TRBJ2-2, with D unclear. V gave up 3 bases and J gave up 5 bases, with 8 bases separating them. This CDR3 contains 13 residues. Germline lookup yields CDR1 SGDLS and CDR2 YYNGEE. The CDR3 sequence: CASSAGETGELFF. CDR3 nucleotides: TGTGCCAGCAGCGCCGGCGAGACCGGGGAGCTGTTTTTT. Together with reference TRBV9 and TRBJ2-2, the CDR3 gives the full variable domain: DSGVTQTPKHLITATGQRVTLRCSPRSGDLSVYWYQQSLDQGLQFLIQYYNGEERAKGNILERFSAQQFPDLHSELNLSSLELGDSALYFCASSAGETGELFFGEGSRLTVL.

In this sample, this clonotype turned up a few times. This chain uses TRBV2 with TRBJ2-2; 10 nucleotides align to TRBD1. The CDR3 contains 16 residues. The trim removed 7 bases at V and 4 bases at J, leaving 9 bases unmatched. Germline V gene sequence: CDR1 SNHLY, CDR2 FYNNEI. CDR3 DNA: TGTGCCAGCAAGACCAGACAGGGGGCTTTCACCGGGGAGCTGTTTTTT. As protein: CASKTRQGAFTGELFF.

This clonotype was picked up a small number of times. V is TRBV7-2 and J is TRBJ1-4, with TRBD1 as a possible D gene (6 bases). Trimming shortened V by 5 bases and J by 3 bases, and 16 bases separated the two germline ends. The germline V gene has CDR1 SGHTA and CDR2 FQGNSA. CDR3 length: 16 residues. The CDR3 bases are TGTGCCAGCAGCACAGAGGGGGGGGTGTCTAATGAAAAACTGTTTTTT. This sequence encodes CASSTEGGVSNEKLFF.

The chain couples TRBV12-3 or TRBV12-4 to TRBJ2-7; TRBD1 or TRBD2 may be the D gene (6 bases each). The CDR3 contains 13 residues. V was shortened by 6 bases and J by 4 bases, with 13 bases between the two germline ends. The CDR3 DNA reads TGTGCCAGCAGCCCGAGGGGGGAATACGAGCAGTACTTC. Its protein is CASSPRGEYEQYF.

The rearrangement links TRBV12-3 or TRBV12-4 to TRBJ2-5, with no clear D. Trimming removed 2 bases from V and 3 bases from J, with 7 bases in between. This CDR3 has 13 amino acids. CDR3 loop: CASSLWAEETQYF. CDR3 nucleotides: TGTGCCAGCAGTTTATGGGCCGAAGAGACCCAGTACTTC.

This chain links TRBV10-3 with TRBJ2-7; 7 nucleotides align to TRBD1. The V gene end was trimmed by 8 bases and the J gene end by 3 bases; junction bases not matched to a gene: 7. CDR3 length equals 13 residues. Per germline, CDR1 ENHRY and CDR2 SYGVKD. The CDR3 DNA reads TGTGCCATCTCCCTCGACAGGGACTACGAGCAGTACTTC. Its translation is CAISLDRDYEQYF.

The chain employs TRBV12-3 or TRBV12-4 and TRBJ2-2; 7 bases map to TRBD2. V shed 7 bases and J 6 bases; nucleotides not matched to a gene: 11. The CDR3 loop spans 15 amino acids. For the CDR3, the DNA is TGTGCCAGCACCTCCCCCGTGGGAGGGGCCGGGGAGCTGTTTTTT. Its translation: CASTSPVGGAGELFF.

CDR3: CASSPTDDPNTEAFF. DNA of the CDR3: TGTGCCAGCTCACCAACCGATGATCCGAACACTGAAGCTTTCTTT. This sequence joins TRBV18 and TRBJ1-1; D not resolved. The CDR3 runs to 15 residues. CDR1 and CDR2 from the germline V gene are KGHSH and LQKENI. V was trimmed by 2 bases and J by 1 base, leaving 11 bases between them. The variable domain in full, completed from reference TRBV18 and TRBJ1-1, reads NAGVMQNPRHLVRRRGQEARLRCSPMKGHSHVYWYRQLPEEGLKFMVYLQKENIIDESGMPKERFSAEFPKEGPSILRIQQVVRGDSAAYFCASSPTDDPNTEAFFGQGTRLTVV.

This clonotype was seen only a few times. The V call is TRBV29-1, the J call TRBJ2-7; 10 nucleotides match TRBD2. The CDR3 length is 13 residues. CDR1 SQVTM and CDR2 ANQGSEA come from the germline V gene. V was clipped by 3 bases and J by 4 bases; unmatched bases: 3. For the CDR3, the DNA is TGCAGCGTTGAGACTAGCGGGCAGTACGAGCAGTACTTC. Its protein is CSVETSGQYEQYF.

This clonotype appeared a few times. The V call is TRBV7-9, the J call TRBJ1-2; D unresolved. The length of the CDR3 is 13 residues. Trimming removed 5 bases at V and 8 bases at J, with 15 bases between. Germline-derived CDR1 and CDR2 are SEHNR and FQNEAQ (reference sequence). The CDR3: CASSPRAREGYTF. The CDR3 DNA follows: TGTGCCAGCAGCCCACGGGCACGAGAAGGCTACACCTTC.

The chain has TRBV29-1 and TRBJ2-2; D remains ambiguous. The CDR3 covers 12 residues. Germline CDR1 is SQVTM and CDR2 is ANQGSEA. The V gene lost 4 bases and the J gene lost 3 bases, with 6 bases spanning the gap. In DNA, the CDR3 is TGCAGCGTTGTACAGTACACCGGGGAGCTGTTTTTT. It codes for CSVVQYTGELFF.

The genes are TRBV15 and TRBJ1-3, with 7 bases matching TRBD1. CDR3 size: 15 residues. Trimming removed 0 bases from V and 4 bases from J; junction bases left unmatched: 3. The germline gives CDR1 LNHNV, CDR2 YYDKDF (reference sequence). The CDR3 region is CATSRDRGEGNTIYF. DNA of the CDR3: TGTGCCACCAGCAGAGACAGGGGGGAAGGAAACACCATATATTTT.

The rearrangement links TRBV27 to TRBJ2-7; 14 bases are shared with TRBD2. Germline V gene data show CDR1 as MNHEY and CDR2 as SMNVEV (reference sequence). V gave up 6 bases and J gave up 2 bases; unmatched junction bases: 3. The CDR3 is 15 amino acids. The CDR3 DNA sequence: TGTGCCAGCAGCCAGACTAGCGGGAGGGCCTACGAGCAGTACTTC. Protein sequence: CASSQTSGRAYEQYF.

The V and J genes are TRBV14 and TRBJ2-5; 7 nucleotides agree with TRBD2. Germline V CDR1 and CDR2: SGHDN, FVKESK. The trim removed 1 base at V and 1 base at J, leaving 6 bases unmatched. The CDR3 has 16 residues. In DNA, the CDR3 is TGTGCCAGCAGCCAAGTCGAAAGCGGGGTCCAAGAGACCCAGTACTTC. Translation gives CASSQVESGVQETQYF. The full variable domain, in which reference TRBV14 and TRBJ2-5 provide the parts outside the CDR3, is EAGVTQFPSHSVIEKGQTVTLRCDPISGHDNLYWYRRVMGKEIKFLLHFVKESKQDESGMPNNRFLAERTGGTYSTLKVQPAELEDSGVYFCASSQVESGVQETQYFGPGTRLLVL.

V gene TRBV5-6 combines with J gene TRBJ2-7; D might be TRBD1 (5 bases). This CDR3 contains 16 residues. With 4 bases removed from V and 0 bases from J, the gap between germline ends came to 17 bases. Germline V gene data show CDR1 as SGHDT and CDR2 as YYEEEE. The CDR3 is CASSPPHRQSSYEQYF. The CDR3 nucleotides are TGTGCCAGCAGCCCACCGCACAGGCAGAGCTCCTACGAGCAGTACTTC.

This clonotype was seen only a few times. The genes are TRBV5-1 and TRBJ2-1; 8 bases are shared with TRBD2. CDR3 length equals 15 residues. The V segment lost 5 bases and the J segment 8 bases; nucleotides outside the gene matches: 12. Germline V gene data show CDR1 as SGHRS and CDR2 as YFSETQ. The CDR3 nucleotides read TGCGCCAGCAGAATGCGGGGGGCCCAGCCGGATGAGCAGTTCTTC. Protein: CASRMRGAQPDEQFF. Full variable domain (remainder filled in from reference TRBV5-1 and TRBJ2-1): KAGVTQTPRYLIKTRGQQVTLSCSPISGHRSVSWYQQTPGQGLQFLFEYFSETQRNKGNFPGRFSGRQFSNSRSEMNVSTLELGDSALYLCASRMRGAQPDEQFFGPGTRLTVL.

This chain connects TRBV7-8 to TRBJ2-3, with D unclear. Germline V gene sequence: CDR1 SGHVS, CDR2 FQNEAQ. Trimming left V 8 bases short and J 4 bases short, with 16 bases between. The CDR3 contains 14 residues. For the CDR3, the DNA is TGTGCCAGCGCCTTATGGCGCGTTGCAGATACGCAGTATTTT. Amino acid sequence: CASALWRVADTQYF.